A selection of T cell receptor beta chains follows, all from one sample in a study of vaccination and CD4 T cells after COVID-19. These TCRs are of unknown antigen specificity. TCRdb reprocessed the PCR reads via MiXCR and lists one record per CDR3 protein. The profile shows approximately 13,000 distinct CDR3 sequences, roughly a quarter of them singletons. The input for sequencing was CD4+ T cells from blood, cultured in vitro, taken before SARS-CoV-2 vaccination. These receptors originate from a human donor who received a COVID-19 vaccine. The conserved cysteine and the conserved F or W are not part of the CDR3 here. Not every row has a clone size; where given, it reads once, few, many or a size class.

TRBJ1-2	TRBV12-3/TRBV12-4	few	ASSFGQGGNDYGYT
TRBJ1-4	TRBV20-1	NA	SARKGRGAGTTNEKLF
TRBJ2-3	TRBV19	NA	ASSMNRATDTQY
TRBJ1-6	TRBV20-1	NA	SATGIGNNNSPLH
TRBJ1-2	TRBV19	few	ASTTGGANYGYT
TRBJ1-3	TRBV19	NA	ASVSPGDPLSGNTIY
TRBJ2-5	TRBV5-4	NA	ASSQKRTTSETQY
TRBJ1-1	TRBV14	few	ASSQDKRADSAF
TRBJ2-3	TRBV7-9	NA	ASSGRGEY
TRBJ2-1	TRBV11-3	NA	ASSLDRLNEQF
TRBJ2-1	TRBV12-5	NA	ASGPLTRYNEQF
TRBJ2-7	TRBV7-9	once	ASSLESGDSYEQY
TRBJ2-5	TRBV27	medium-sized	ASSPHRQAQETQY
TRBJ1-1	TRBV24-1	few	ATMSSTYMNTEAF
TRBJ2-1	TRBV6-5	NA	ASSYLPEYNEQF
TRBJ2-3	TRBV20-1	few	SATDRASTDTQY
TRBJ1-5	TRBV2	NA	ASRRESRQPQH
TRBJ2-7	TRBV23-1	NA	ASSQSIETVSYEQY
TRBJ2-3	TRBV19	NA	ASSIQRSTDTQY
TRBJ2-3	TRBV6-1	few	ASSESGLDTQY
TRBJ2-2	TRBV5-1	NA	ASSSYPRTGELF
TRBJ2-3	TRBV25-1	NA	ASTLAGGPGDTQY
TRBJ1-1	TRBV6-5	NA	ASSYGGQETEAF
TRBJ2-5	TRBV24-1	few	ATSGTGAEETQY
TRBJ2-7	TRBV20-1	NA	SASNRGYEQY
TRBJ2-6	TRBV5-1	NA	ASGKDLSGANVPT
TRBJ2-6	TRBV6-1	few	ASSFRGEGANVLT
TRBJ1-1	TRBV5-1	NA	ASSVTGNTEAF
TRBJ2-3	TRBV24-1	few	ATSSGGQRERTDTQY
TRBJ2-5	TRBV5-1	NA	ASSLRNRLAGALYQETQY
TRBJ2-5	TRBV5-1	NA	ASSLDRGRETQY
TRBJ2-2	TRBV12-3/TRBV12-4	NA	ASSLYGVVVTVPTGELF
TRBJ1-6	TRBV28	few	ASRTLEGNSPLH
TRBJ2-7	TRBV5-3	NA	ASSWGVGSSYEQY
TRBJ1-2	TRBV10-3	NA	ATRFGPNYGYT
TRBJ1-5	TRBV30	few	AWSSLDRGTQPQH